This T cell receptor (beta chain) stems from a study of molecular identifiers for immune sequencing clone quantification. The CDR3 contains 19 residues. J lost 8 bases, V lost 3 bases, and 19 bases had no gene match. Per the germline V gene, CDR1 is KGHDR and CDR2 is SFDVKD. MiXCR, applied by TCRdb to the PCR reads, yields one record per CDR3 protein. Of 400,000 to 600,000 distinct CDR3 sequences detected, around 25% appear once; the ten largest clones hold 0.7% to 0.9%. The sequencing input was naive CD8+ T cells from blood, with Jurkat cell RNA spiked in. This sample's subset: FACS-sorted CD8+CD4-CCR7+CD45RA+ naive T cells. The receptor was isolated from a human donor in good health. Some libraries in this study had Jurkat cell RNA spiked in. The chain is built from TRBV24-1 and TRBJ2-1; the match to TRBD2 covers 9 bases. CDR3: CATSDPHLSGRPRGDEQFF. The CDR3 DNA sequence: TGTGCCACCAGTGATCCCCACCTGAGCGGGAGGCCCCGCGGCGATGAGCAGTTCTTC.